This T cell receptor (beta chain) was identified during a study of neurological immune-mediated disorders. Germline lookup yields CDR1 LGHNA and CDR2 YSLEER. This CDR3 is 17 amino acids long. Trimming removed 0 bases from V and 3 bases from J, with 15 bases in between. TCRdb recomputed calls from the 5' RACE reads with MiXCR, one row per CDR3 protein. The repertoire holds approximately 40,000 distinct CDR3 sequences, about 12% seen once, with over 1% in the top ten. This clonotype showed up many times. The source is a female donor in good health. The source material was PBMCs. The V gene is TRBV4-3, the J gene TRBJ2-1, with D tentatively TRBD2 (6 bases). The CDR3 sequence is CASSQDYSGSIYNEQFF. Here the CDR3 DNA reads TGCGCCAGCAGCCAAGATTATAGCGGTAGCATCTACAATGAGCAGTTCTTC.